A single sample is the source of the 23 T cell receptor beta chains below, sequenced in a study of T cells expressing NK-cell markers (dated by TCRdb to about 2020). Library construction relied on 5' RACE. The instrument given in TCRdb is Illumina HiSeq 2000. With the reads reprocessed by TCRdb, a single entry stands for each CDR3 protein sequence and no DNA is reported. The sample's table covers some 150,000 distinct CDR3 sequences. The leading ten clones occupy around 35% of the sample. The specimen was blood T cells: a sorted CD56 or NKG2C T cell subset, CD4+ or CD8+ T cells, or bulk PBMC T cells (not recorded which). The receptors derive from a woman in her forties or fifties in good health. Donor details come from another sample of the same person, matched by shared clones.

The rearrangement joins TRBV20-1 to TRBJ2-1; TCRdb selects TRBD1, and the lack of DNA leaves this call unchecked. The CDR3 has 16 residues. The germline V gene encodes CDR1 DFQATT and CDR2 SNEGSKA (reference sequence). CDR3 protein: CSARDSAGGTYNEQFF.

The chain carries TRBV7-9 and TRBJ1-1; the D call of TRBD1 rests on TCRdb alone, since no DNA is present to check it. This CDR3 is built from 14 residues. Germline V CDR1 and CDR2: SEHNR, FQNEAQ (reference sequence). The CDR3 region is CASSWTEPGTEAFF.

The chain employs TRBV4-2 and TRBJ2-1; TCRdb proposes TRBD1, but this gene call is untestable without DNA. The germline V gene has CDR1 LGHNA and CDR2 YNFKEQ. The CDR3 totals 16 residues. CDR3 loop: CASSPYAGTNYNEQFF.

This chain joins TRBV15 and TRBJ2-5; TCRdb selects TRBD2, and the lack of DNA leaves this call unchecked. The CDR3 sequence is 13 residues long. CDR1 is LNHNV, CDR2 YYDKDF, per germline (reference sequence). The CDR3: CATSRGGKETQYF.

The chain links TRBV10-2 to TRBJ2-7. CDR3 length: 14 residues. CDR1 WSHSY and CDR2 SAAADI come from the germline V gene. The CDR3 region is CASSDLGDYYEQYF.

CDR3 protein: CASSLTGGATEAFF. The chain recombines TRBV7-2 with TRBJ1-1; TCRdb reports TRBD1, a call that lacks DNA to check it against. The CDR3 consists of 14 residues. CDR1 and CDR2 (germline): SGHTA, FQGNSA.

The chain carries TRBV7-9 and TRBJ2-1; with no DNA, the TCRdb D assignment of TRBD2 cannot be verified. CDR1 SEHNR and CDR2 FQNEAQ come from the germline V gene (reference sequence). CDR3 length: 17 amino acids. This CDR3 is CASSPRLAGGAYNEQFF. Full variable domain (outside the CDR3, taken from reference TRBV7-9 and TRBJ2-1): DTGVSQNPRHKITKRGQNVTFRCDPISEHNRLYWYRQTLGQGPEFLTYFQNEAQLEKSRLLSDRFSAERPKGSFSTLEIQRTEQGDSAMYLCASSPRLAGGAYNEQFFGPGTRLTVL.

The V gene is TRBV2, the J gene TRBJ2-1; TCRdb's assignment of TRBD2 cannot be checked, as there is no DNA. Per the germline V gene, CDR1 is SNHLY and CDR2 is FYNNEI. This CDR3 comprises 15 residues. The CDR3: CASTRTSGGGNEQFF.

The genes are TRBV27 and TRBJ2-1; TCRdb calls TRBD1, which cannot be checked without DNA. Germline-derived CDR1 and CDR2 are MNHEY and SMNVEV (reference sequence). This CDR3 spans 16 amino acids. The CDR3 protein is CASSFRGGLSYNEQFF.

The rearrangement links TRBV7-9 to TRBJ2-5; TCRdb returns TRBD2, unconfirmable since there is no DNA. CDR1 and CDR2 (germline): SEHNR, FQNEAQ (reference sequence). The length of the CDR3 is 16 residues. The CDR3: CASSSPGSGTQETQYF.

This chain links TRBV7-9 with TRBJ2-5. Germline CDR1 and CDR2: SEHNR and FQNEAQ (reference sequence). The CDR3 covers 12 residues. Here the CDR3 reads CASSPETVIPYF.

The J gene is TRBJ1-1, the V gene TRBV12-3 or TRBV12-4. The CDR3 runs to 13 residues. CDR3 sequence reads: CASSFGPNTEAFF.

The chain is built from TRBV12-3 or TRBV12-4 and TRBJ2-1; TCRdb proposes TRBD2, but this gene call is untestable without DNA. The CDR3 is 15 amino acids. CDR3 residues: CASSWRAGNNNEQFF.

The V and J genes are TRBV5-1 and TRBJ2-7; the TRBD1 assignment by TCRdb is unverifiable without DNA. In germline, CDR1 is SGHRS, CDR2 YFSETQ. This CDR3 contains 13 residues. The CDR3 spells CASSLEGRVEQYF.

The chain employs TRBV20-1 and TRBJ2-7; TCRdb selects TRBD2, and the lack of DNA leaves this call unchecked. This CDR3 has 14 amino acids. Germline V gives CDR1 DFQATT, CDR2 SNEGSKA (reference sequence). CDR3: CSAKNLEGGREQYF.

V and J are TRBV7-2 and TRBJ2-1; TCRdb gives TRBD2 as the D gene, but with no DNA this cannot be confirmed. CDR1 SGHTA and CDR2 FQGNSA come from the germline V gene. The CDR3 contains 15 residues. The CDR3 loop reads CASSITSESYNEQFF.

The chain has TRBV27 and TRBJ2-7; the TCRdb D gene call, TRBD1, has no DNA to confirm it. The V gene's germline CDR1 is MNHEY and CDR2 SMNVEV (reference sequence). The CDR3 spans 15 residues. CDR3 amino acids: CASAQGIGGSYEQYF.

V usage is TRBV15 and J usage is TRBJ2-2. The CDR3 sequence is 14 residues long. Germline V gene lookup returns CDR1 LNHNV and CDR2 YYDKDF (reference sequence). CDR3 amino acids: CATSSRHNTGELFF.

The chain uses TRBV5-6 and TRBJ2-2; lacking DNA, the TRBD1 call made by TCRdb goes unchecked. Germline V gives CDR1 SGHDT, CDR2 YYEEEE. This CDR3 comprises 17 residues. The CDR3 protein is CASSLGAGDPNTGELFF.

J is TRBJ1-3 and V is TRBV7-6. The CDR3 contains 14 residues. Germline lookup yields CDR1 SGHVS and CDR2 FNYEAQ. The CDR3 region is CASSLASSGNTIYF.

The chain links TRBV7-9 to TRBJ2-7; TCRdb designates TRBD1, a call that cannot be tested without DNA. The CDR3 has 14 residues. Germline V gene data show CDR1 as SEHNR and CDR2 as FQNEAQ (reference sequence). CDR3 amino acids: CASSLPGGTYEQYF.

CDR3 loop: CATASGIHTGELFF. The gene calls are TRBV24-1 and TRBJ2-2; TCRdb proposes TRBD2, but this gene call is untestable without DNA. The CDR3 loop spans 14 amino acids. The germline gives CDR1 KGHDR, CDR2 SFDVKD.

This CDR3 reads CASSLLPGDNPPYF. J is TRBJ2-3 and V is TRBV3-1; TCRdb calls TRBD2, which cannot be checked without DNA. CDR1 is LGHDT and CDR2 is YNNKEL in the germline V gene (reference sequence). This CDR3 has 14 residues.